The 5 T cell receptor beta chains below all came from one sample that was sequenced in a study of T cells after yellow fever vaccination. Using its own MiXCR run on the 5' RACE reads, TCRdb lists one record per CDR3 protein. Of 100,000 to 150,000 distinct CDR3 sequences listed, 7.4% are singletons. Sequenced here: CD4+ T cells sorted from PBMCs, sampled 10 to 11 days after the first yellow fever vaccination. Source of these receptors: a man aged 18 to 30 who received the YFV17D yellow fever vaccine.

This chain joins TRBV2 and TRBJ1-6; possibly TRBD1 for D (5 bases). The CDR3 loop spans 11 amino acids. The germline V and J ends were trimmed by 11 bases and 8 bases, with 10 bases remaining between them. The V gene's germline CDR1 is SNHLY and CDR2 FYNNEI. The CDR3 region has the DNA TGTGCCGGGGGGGGGGATTCACCCCTCCACTTT. It is translated as CAGGGDSPLHF.

Many counts were recorded for this clonotype. This chain links TRBV5-6 with TRBJ2-3, with D unclear. Trimming stripped 0 bases from V and 1 base from J, with 9 bases between. Germline values: CDR1 SGHDT, CDR2 YYEEEE. The CDR3 contains 15 residues. In DNA form, the CDR3 reads TGTGCCAGCAGCTTGGTTAGGGCAGGCACAGATACGCAGTATTTT. Its protein product is CASSLVRAGTDTQYF. The whole variable domain, remainder taken from reference TRBV5-6 and TRBJ2-3, is DAGVTQSPTHLIKTRGQQVTLRCSPKSGHDTVSWYQQALGQGPQFIFQYYEEEERQRGNFPDRFSGHQFPNYSSELNVNALLLGDSALYLCASSLVRAGTDTQYFGPGTRLTVL.

This clonotype has ten or more counts. The rearrangement joins TRBV29-1 to TRBJ1-1, with D perhaps TRBD1 (5 bases). Trimming removed 6 bases at V and 1 base at J, with 9 bases between. The germline V gene encodes CDR1 SQVTM and CDR2 ANQGSEA. This CDR3 comprises 12 residues. The CDR3 protein is CSVGGWNTEAFF. CDR3 DNA sequence: TGCAGCGTGGGGGGATGGAACACTGAAGCTTTCTTT.

This clonotype has a count of ten or more. The chain couples TRBV7-2 to TRBJ1-1; possibly TRBD1 for D (6 bases). The germline CDR1 and CDR2 sequences are SGHTA and FQGNSA. Trimming took off 4 bases at V and 1 base at J, with 10 bases between the two ends. This CDR3 contains 14 residues. This CDR3 reads CASSYGQPNTEAFF. CDR3 bases: TGTGCCAGCAGCTACGGACAGCCGAACACTGAAGCTTTCTTT. Full variable domain (missing parts from reference TRBV7-2 and TRBJ1-1): GAGVSQSPSNKVTEKGKDVELRCDPISGHTALYWYRQSLGQGLEFLIYFQGNSAPDKSGLPSDRFSAERTGGSVSTLTIQRTQQEDSAVYLCASSYGQPNTEAFFGQGTRLTVV.

This clonotype was found many times. The gene calls are TRBV24-1 and TRBJ2-3, with 10 bases identical to TRBD1. Germline V gene sequence: CDR1 KGHDR, CDR2 SFDVKD. The CDR3 spans 13 residues. With V trimmed by 10 bases and J by 5 bases, 5 bases remained unmatched. CDR3 in amino acids: CATKTGGGDTQYF. For the CDR3, the DNA is TGTGCCACTAAGACAGGGGGCGGAGATACGCAGTATTTT.